This TCR beta chain was captured by sequencing in a study of cytomegalovirus exposure and HLA in healthy donors (dated by TCRdb to 2017 to 2019). For context, the study as a whole: According to an earlier analysis of several hundred of the donors, roughly 180 million T cells yielded some 120 million unique TCR beta sequences and 276 Gb of sequence data. Using immunosequencing, the study profiled T cell repertoires from about 610 subjects and related those repertoires to cytomegalovirus serostatus. Along with the approximately 670-subject first cohort, a separate validation cohort of over a hundred different subjects was used. Typing coverage differed by locus: A, B, C, DRB1 and DQB1 were typed in roughly 620-630 donors, DQA1 in roughly 500, DPA1 in some 610, and DPB1 in 472. Of the 398 genotyped donors, less than 90% were placed in the genetic ancestry cluster associated with self-reported Caucasian donors. Among under 450 genotyped donors of the cohort, an average of approximately 240,000 unique TCR beta nucleotide sequences were sequenced per donor, 15% to 20% of them non-productive. An earlier analysis of 500 to 650 of the donors applied high-throughput TCR beta sequencing to assess whether each TCR beta V gene segment acted as functional or pseudogenic. Approximately 330 gigabases of sequencing data and around 85 million unique TCR sequences made up an early release that covered several hundred HLA-typed donors. High-throughput TCR immunosequencing, statistical association of individual TCRs with disease status, and machine learning were combined to predict cytomegalovirus infection status. The study aimed to test whether signatures of past pathogen exposure could be identified by cataloging public T cell receptors. A later analysis re-examined previously published TCR beta repertoires from roughly 650 donors and added high-resolution HLA genotyping to investigate patterns of TCR occurrence. Donor age, sex, ethnicity and CMV serostatus were collected together with the repertoire data. Five DR-DQ haplotypes were handled as single units for association and clustering, since linkage in the cohort was strong. The later analysis used no new phenotypic data to find candidate immune exposures, relying instead on TCR beta sequences and their occurrence across donors. All discovery cohort repertoires had been generated using a single sequencing platform. Class I and class II HLA loci were covered by the typing at four-digit resolution. Genome-wide SNP genotypes for about 55% of the roughly 670 donors were used in a later genetic analysis, which treated that subset as a discovery cohort.

The cohort consisted of 666 healthy bone marrow donors. At the time of sampling, every cohort member was nominally healthy, though immune exposures that went unrecorded were likely present. The donor tested CMV seropositive, placing the donor among the 290 or so seropositive members of the cohort. Each donor provided a peripheral blood sample, and peripheral blood mononuclear cells were used for TCR beta sequencing. Genomic DNA extraction from the blood cell samples was performed with the Qiagen DNeasy Blood Extraction Kit. On this clone: Its antigen remains unidentified. The record has no base qualities; no much larger clone is one base away.

Preparation of the library involved the immunoSEQ multiplex PCR assay. A mixture of 60 forward primers for TCR Vbeta segments and 13 reverse primers for TCR Jbeta segments was used in the multiplex PCR. The CDR3 region of rearranged TCR beta genes was amplified from genomic DNA with a multiplex PCR assay. Amplified TCR beta libraries were sequenced as 87-base-pair reads on the Illumina HiSeq System. The authors processed their data as follows. A later analysis tallied around 82 million unique TCR beta chains across the roughly 610 repertoires, and about 12 million of those chains were shared by two or more donors. A nearest-neighbor algorithm error-corrected the raw reads and collapsed the reads into unique sequences, merging closely related sequences to remove PCR and sequencing errors. V, D and J gene segments were assigned by aligning CDR3 sequences to IMGT reference sequences. For a sequence to be retained, at least a six-nucleotide match to both a V gene segment and a J gene segment was required. A rearrangement counted as productive if the CDR3 had no stop codons and remained in frame with V and J, and every other rearrangement counted as non-productive. CDR3 was defined according to IMGT convention as the region running from the second conserved V-encoded cysteine to the conserved J-encoded phenylalanine. In an earlier analysis of around 540 of the donors, sequences lacking an unambiguous match to a single V gene segment were excluded. In an earlier analysis of 587 of the donors, V segments were called functional above 56.7% productive rearrangements and were called segregating when the between-donor standard deviation exceeded 5%. A statistical classification framework was developed to diagnose cytomegalovirus status using the catalog of TCR beta chain sequences. A later analysis assigned V and J genes by comparing TCR nucleotide sequences with IMGT/GENE-DB human TR gene sequences. In a later analysis, CDR3 sequences and most-parsimonious VDJ recombination scenarios were assigned using the TCRdist pipeline. In a later analysis, each TCR beta chain was defined by its CDR3 amino acid sequence together with its V-gene family, and reads lacking a unique V-gene family were excluded. To address suspected cross-contamination and a sequencing artifact, a later analysis removed roughly 640 highly shared, low-generation-probability nucleotide sequences. In a later analysis, a clonal expansion index was calculated for each public chain from normalized within-repertoire ranks of inferred template counts. In a later analysis, generation probabilities were computed using a VDJ recombination model fitted to out-of-frame rearrangements, and the results were checked against IGoR. In a later analysis, TCR-TCR, TCR-HLA and TCR-CMV co-occurrence was scored with hypergeometric tests, and a repertoire-size bias correction was applied to TCR pairs. In a later analysis, false discovery rates were estimated by permuting HLA or CMV assignments 20 times. In a later analysis, co-occurring TCRs were grouped with DBSCAN, and TCRdist sequence similarity was added when clustering was performed within HLA-allele-positive subsets. For co-occurrence clustering, repertoires with fewer than 30,000 or more than 120,000 public chains were excluded, along with roughly 5 repertoires with anomalous nucleotide sharing. This immuneACCESS table, as held by TCRdb, lists in-frame sequences with V and J called but not all clones. Of the missing ones, under half trace to an unresolved V gene in checked studies; the others have no known cause. V and J calls and clone size are as listed in that table; D and trimming were resolved from the DNA. The sample table holds about 140,000 clones, of which about three quarters were seen once. The ten largest account for around 1.2% of the sample.

General findings and caveats noted by the study authors: Three of the identified cytomegalovirus-associated TCR beta chains were confirmed in vitro to be specific for cytomegalovirus antigens. The 87-base-pair reads could not distinguish some IMGT-functional V segments, including TRBV6-2 and TRBV6-3, so those segments were excluded. The earlier analysis of nearly 600 of the donors excluded 15 to 20 rarely observed V segments, including chromosome 9 orphons, because counts were too low. Specific HLA alleles were associated with 15,000 to 20,000 TCR beta sequences at a false discovery rate of 0.05 in a later analysis. Most TCR sequences were observed very rarely across donors, whereas some public TCRs were present in many individuals. The cohort was sequenced for TCR beta chains only, and without alpha or paired-chain data the features that could be detected were limited. A later genetic analysis reported fewer N-insertions in productive TCRs among donors in an Asian-associated ancestry cluster than the roughly 700-donor mean. In a later genetic analysis, a missense DCLRE1C variant was associated with V-gene and J-gene trimming of TCR beta chains, and the association was replicated in an independent cohort. When HLA alleles, especially DR and DQ, strongly co-occurred, TCR associations were difficult to assign to individual alleles. In an earlier analysis of about 540 of the donors, most TCR beta V segments were observed in productive rearrangements about 90% or about 30% of the time, broadly matching IMGT annotations. Sequencing depth was assumed to be roughly uniform across donors in the presence/absence analyses, though that assumption may not hold. The classifier was reported to diagnose cytomegalovirus status with high specificity and sensitivity in both the original cohort and the validation cohort. Because some donors lacked HLA typing at each locus, the association tests relied only on the typed subset. In a later analysis, most CMV-associated TCR beta chains were found to appear HLA-restricted, with HLA associations seemingly driven largely by CMV exposure. A later analysis found that TCR association rates varied across HLA loci, with DRB1 alleles showing the most associated TCRs and HLA-C alleles the fewest. Linkage disequilibrium might explain the correlated functional status among segregating V segments, but an unknown experimental factor could not be excluded. A later analysis reported that several top co-occurrence clusters appeared linked to parvovirus B19, influenza, CMV and Epstein-Barr virus. In a later analysis, HLA-associated TCR beta chains were found to be more clonally expanded and to have lower generation probabilities than equally common non-associated chains. The study listed 150 to 200 TCR beta chains as associated with cytomegalovirus. The authors suggested that the approach could potentially be extended to other disease states and immunological phenotypes. A further reported finding was that TCR beta sequences accurately predicted the HLA-A and HLA-B alleles for most subjects in the first cohort. The only immune exposure information available for the cohort was CMV serostatus. A cluster of highly shared sequence variants was judged likely to represent a technical artifact of the sequencing pipeline.

Reading the germline V gene (reference sequence) gives CDR1 SEHNR and CDR2 FQNEAQ. V is clipped by 7 bases and J by 7 bases, and the sequence between their germline boundaries is 17 bases long. The CDR3 has 14 amino acids, counting the end cysteine and phenylalanine. Only CDR3 DNA remains: 42 bases, in frame from the first base. The rearrangement joined TRBV7-9 to TRBJ2-1; confidence is insufficient to name the D gene. Material for sequencing was PBMCs. This receptor was identified in a male donor in good health and CMV-seropositive. Here is the DNA: TGTGCCAGCACCCTCGCCGTTAGTCAAAATGAGCAGTTCTTC. The resulting protein is CASTLAVSQNEQFF.